This T cell receptor (beta chain) comes out of a study of T cell responses to AZD1222 COVID-19 vaccine. Whole-study results and caveats: Increased Spike-specific TCR breadth and depth were observed after two AZD1222 doses. Spike-wide coverage was observed for vaccine-associated CD4 TCRs, with dominant responses at 160-218 and 743-854. Females outnumbered males among donors, who were mostly white British; clonal diversity was possibly underestimated.

Profiled with immunoSEQ multiplex PCR; TCRdb holds only in-frame clones, not every one. The sample includes roughly 110,000 clones, roughly nine tenths of them seen just once. Pooling was applied to second doses at about 4 or about 12 weeks. A few counts support this clone. The antigen is undetermined. V dropped 4 bases and J dropped 8 bases, with 20 bases sitting between them. The CDR3 has 15 amino acids. CDR1 and CDR2 from the germline V gene are SEHNR and FQNEAQ (reference sequence). V and J are TRBV7-9 and TRBJ1-2; no firm D call. Source: peripheral blood, taken 28 days after the second AZD1222 dose. The sequence was obtained from an adult who received the AZD1222 COVID-19 vaccine. CDR3 nucleotides: TGTGCCAGCAGCTCCACACGCGGGCTTCCAAACGGCTACACCTTC. It yields the protein CASSSTRGLPNGYTF.